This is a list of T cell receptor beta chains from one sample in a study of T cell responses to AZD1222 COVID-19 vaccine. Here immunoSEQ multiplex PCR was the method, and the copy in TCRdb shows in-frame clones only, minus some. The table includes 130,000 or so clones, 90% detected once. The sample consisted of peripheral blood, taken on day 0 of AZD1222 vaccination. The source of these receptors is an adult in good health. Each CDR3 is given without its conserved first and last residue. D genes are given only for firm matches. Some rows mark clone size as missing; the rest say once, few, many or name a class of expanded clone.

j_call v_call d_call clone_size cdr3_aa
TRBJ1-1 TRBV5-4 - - ASSLVDRLNTEAF
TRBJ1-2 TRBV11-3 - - ASSLGTASIRGYT
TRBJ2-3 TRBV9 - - ASSVLMTDTQY
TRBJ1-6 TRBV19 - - ASNKQENSPLH
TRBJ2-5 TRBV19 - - ASSIGPLGGTQY
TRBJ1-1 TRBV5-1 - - ASSPGRENTEAF
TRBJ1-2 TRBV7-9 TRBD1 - ASSLRTGNYGYT
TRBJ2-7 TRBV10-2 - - ASSEKLGVPYEQY
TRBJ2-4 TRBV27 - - ASSSQAKNIQY
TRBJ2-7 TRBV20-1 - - SASKGPQTYEQY
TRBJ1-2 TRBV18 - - ASSPRAELTLGYGYT
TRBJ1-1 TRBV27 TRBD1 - ASTGQGKRGNTEAF
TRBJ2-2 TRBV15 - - ATSPGQTDAGELF
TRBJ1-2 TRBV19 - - ASSEYSDGYT
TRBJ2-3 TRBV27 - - ASSPLWDIRSTDTQY
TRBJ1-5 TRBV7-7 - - ASSRGPRAKVGNQPQH
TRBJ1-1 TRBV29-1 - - SVEVNPRRPF
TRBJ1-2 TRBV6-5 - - ASSYQEGFYGYT
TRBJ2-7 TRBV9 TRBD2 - ASSVVQGGAEQY
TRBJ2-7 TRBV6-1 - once ASSDPKDRDTMYEQY
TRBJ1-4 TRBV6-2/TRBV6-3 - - ASSSGPVATNEKLF
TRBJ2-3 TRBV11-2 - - ASGVADTQY
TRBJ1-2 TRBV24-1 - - ATRSDNYGYT
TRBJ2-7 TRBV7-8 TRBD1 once ASSLTGDHYEQY
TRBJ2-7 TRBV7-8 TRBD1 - ASSLLLIPGQGYEQY
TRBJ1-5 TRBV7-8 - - ATGQGLNQPQH
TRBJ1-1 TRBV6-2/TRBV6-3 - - ASSRTYRDRYTEAF
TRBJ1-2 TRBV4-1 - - ASSQPRDFSYGYT
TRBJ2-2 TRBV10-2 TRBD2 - ASSVIFLAGGHTGELF
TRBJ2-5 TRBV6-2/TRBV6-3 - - ASSRVSGARETQY
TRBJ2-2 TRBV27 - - ASIALAGAAGELF
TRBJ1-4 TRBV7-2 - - ASSLGGEKLF
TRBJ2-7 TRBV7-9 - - ASSPGPGVGEQY
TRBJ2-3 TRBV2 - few ASSDSELETQY
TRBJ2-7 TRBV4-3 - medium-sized ASSQVRQSYEQY
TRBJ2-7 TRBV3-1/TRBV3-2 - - ASSQGPGTFYEQY
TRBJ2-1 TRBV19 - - ASRAGTIYNEQF
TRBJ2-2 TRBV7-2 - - ASSLAGATGELF
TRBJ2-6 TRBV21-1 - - ASSFLGGSYGANVLT
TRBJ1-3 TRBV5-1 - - ASSLLGTGGNTIY
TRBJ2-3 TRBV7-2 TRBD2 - ASSLALTSGGAGSTDTQY
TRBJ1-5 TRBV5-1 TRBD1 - ASSTGTGSQPQH
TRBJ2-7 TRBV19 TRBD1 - ASLRQGRNEQY
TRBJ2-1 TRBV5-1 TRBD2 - ASSLSGGYTHEQF
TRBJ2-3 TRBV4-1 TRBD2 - ASILGLAGGPGQDTQY
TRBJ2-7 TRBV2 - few ASSAIPDSEQY
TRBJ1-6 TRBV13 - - ASSAGTGNSPLH
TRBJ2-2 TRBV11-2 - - ASTIKQGAGELF
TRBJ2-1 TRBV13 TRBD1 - ASSPRQGTGEQF
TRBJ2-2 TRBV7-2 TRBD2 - ASSFPSGGANTGELF
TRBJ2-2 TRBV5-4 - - ASSSWGSGELF
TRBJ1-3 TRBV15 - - ATTGGSSAGNTIY
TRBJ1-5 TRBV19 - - ASSIHGGLPTNQPQH
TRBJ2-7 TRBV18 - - ADSRGTPPAEQY
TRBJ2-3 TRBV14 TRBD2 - ASSRGGSDTQY
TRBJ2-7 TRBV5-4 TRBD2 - ASRRGLAGVDEQY
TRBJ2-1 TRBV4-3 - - ASSQMAQSYNEQF
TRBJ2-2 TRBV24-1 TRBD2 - ATSDSGGGFAGELF
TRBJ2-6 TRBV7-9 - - ASSLVGAGANVLT
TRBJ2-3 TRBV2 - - ASSELGFEADTQY